These T cell receptor beta chains were read from a single sample in a study of shared clonotypes between healthy human individuals. The assay was immunoSEQ multiplex PCR, and TCRdb's table has in-frame clones only and misses some. The sample includes a few million clones, over 85% of them seen just once. Specimen: naive CD4+ T cells sorted from blood. Every receptor here comes from a man aged 18 to 30 in good health. Both conserved end residues are part of each CDR3. The order of the fields is V gene, D gene, J gene, clone size, CDR3 protein, CDR3 DNA. D genes are given only for firm matches. Clone size is shown for a subset of rows, as once, few, many or a class of expanded clone.

>TRBV5-1|.|TRBJ2-7|.
CASKQGTQSYEQYF
TGCGCCAGCAAACAGGGAACACAGTCCTACGAGCAGTACTTC
>TRBV23-1|.|TRBJ2-1|.
CASSHNRAHNEQFF
TGCGCCAGCAGTCATAACAGGGCACACAATGAGCAGTTCTTC
>TRBV7-2|.|TRBJ2-3|.
CASSPTTRAFTDTQYF
TGTGCCAGCAGCCCAACGACTAGAGCCTTCACAGATACGCAGTATTTT
>TRBV6-5|.|TRBJ1-3|.
CASILGNTIYF
TGTGCCAGCATTCTGGGGAACACCATATATTTT
>TRBV5-1|TRBD1|TRBJ1-5|.
CASSLGTGVGQPQHF
TGCGCCAGCAGCTTGGGGACAGGGGTAGGACAGCCCCAGCATTTT
>TRBV19|TRBD2|TRBJ2-7|.
CASSITASGGYEQYF
TGTGCCAGTAGTATCACCGCAAGCGGGGGATACGAGCAGTACTTC
>TRBV2|.|TRBJ2-1|.
CASRRAPGHGQFF
TGTGCCAGCCGGCGGGCCCCTGGTCACGGGCAGTTCTTC
>TRBV18|.|TRBJ1-4|few
CASSPGVNEKLFF
TGTGCCAGCTCACCTGGGGTGAATGAAAAACTGTTTTTT
>TRBV7-9|.|TRBJ1-3|.
CASSLEGGRGNTIYF
TGTGCCAGCAGCTTAGAAGGGGGGCGCGGAAACACCATATATTTT
>TRBV4-3|.|TRBJ2-1|.
CASSQDLGAGADWKGEQFF
TGCGCCAGCAGCCAAGATCTAGGGGCAGGGGCCGACTGGAAGGGTGAGCAGTTCTTC
>TRBV6-1|.|TRBJ1-1|.
CASSGDASNTEAFF
TGTGCCAGCAGTGGTGATGCATCGAACACTGAAGCTTTCTTT
>TRBV6-5|.|TRBJ2-7|once
CASRTGTALDEQYF
TGTGCCAGCAGGACCGGGACGGCCTTAGACGAGCAGTACTTC
>TRBV29-1|.|TRBJ1-2|.
CSVEDRGRSYGYTF
TGCAGCGTTGAAGATCGGGGACGGAGTTATGGCTACACCTTC
>TRBV29-1|TRBD1|TRBJ2-1|.
CSQRTGGHNEQFF
TGCAGCCAACGGACAGGGGGCCACAATGAGCAGTTCTTC
>TRBV6-1|TRBD1|TRBJ2-7|once
CASSTTGVPYEQYF
TGTGCCAGCAGTACGACAGGGGTCCCCTACGAGCAGTACTTC
>TRBV4-2|TRBD1|TRBJ1-5|.
CASSRDRVGQPQHF
TGTGCCAGCAGCCGAGACAGGGTAGGTCAGCCCCAGCATTTT
>TRBV7-9|.|TRBJ1-2|.
CASSQEQALNYGYTF
TGTGCCAGCAGCCAAGAACAGGCCCTCAACTATGGCTACACCTTC
>TRBV5-1|TRBD2|TRBJ2-3|.
CASSFWTSGHTDTQYF
TGCGCCAGCAGCTTCTGGACTAGCGGGCACACAGATACGCAGTATTTT
>TRBV7-9|TRBD2|TRBJ2-1|.
CASSSGTSGLPGNEQFF
TGTGCCAGCAGCTCCGGGACTAGCGGACTCCCAGGGAATGAGCAGTTCTTC
>TRBV7-2|TRBD1|TRBJ1-2|once
CASSATTKDRGRGYTF
TGTGCCAGCAGCGCCACGACAAAGGACAGGGGGCGAGGCTACACCTTC
>TRBV25-1|.|TRBJ1-1|.
CASASYGGVKDTEAFF
TGTGCCAGCGCTTCTTATGGGGGGGTAAAGGACACTGAAGCTTTCTTT
>TRBV6-1|TRBD1|TRBJ1-4|.
CASRSGQRNEKLFF
TGTGCCAGCAGATCGGGACAGCGAAATGAAAAACTGTTTTTT
>TRBV5-6|.|TRBJ2-5|.
CASSSTGLETQYF
TGTGCCAGCAGCTCTACAGGGCTAGAGACCCAGTACTTC
>TRBV9|.|TRBJ1-6|.
CASSVTYNNSPLHF
TGTGCCAGCAGCGTGACGTACAATAATTCACCCCTCCACTTT
>TRBV30|.|TRBJ1-1|few
CAWSIDTLNTEAFF
TGTGCCTGGAGTATCGATACTTTGAACACTGAAGCTTTCTTT
>TRBV4-2|TRBD2|TRBJ2-1|.
CASSQDLAGDLYNEQFF
TGTGCCAGCAGCCAAGATCTAGCGGGGGATCTTTACAATGAGCAGTTCTTC
>TRBV11-2|.|TRBJ2-3|.
CASSRVAPSTDTQYF
TGTGCCAGCAGCCGGGTAGCGCCGAGCACAGATACGCAGTATTTT
>TRBV5-4|.|TRBJ1-1|few
CASSTQGLNTEAFF
TGTGCCAGCAGCACACAGGGTTTGAACACTGAAGCTTTCTTT
>TRBV5-5|TRBD1|TRBJ1-1|.
CASSWIAQGATEAFF
TGTGCCAGCAGCTGGATTGCACAGGGGGCCACTGAAGCTTTCTTT
>TRBV27|.|TRBJ2-7|few
CASSLNPDGSYEQYF
TGTGCCAGCAGTTTAAATCCGGACGGCTCCTACGAGCAGTACTTC
>TRBV19|.|TRBJ1-5|.
CASSPTGPNQPQHF
TGTGCCAGTAGTCCGACAGGCCCAAATCAGCCCCAGCATTTT
>TRBV25-1|.|TRBJ2-5|once
CASSGQETQYF
TGTGCCAGCAGTGGACAAGAGACCCAGTACTTC
>TRBV5-1|.|TRBJ1-5|.
CASSLAGNNQPQHF
TGCGCCAGCAGCTTGGCAGGGAACAATCAGCCCCAGCATTTT
>TRBV11-2|.|TRBJ2-6|.
CASSLGGAGANVLTF
TGTGCCAGCAGCTTAGGGGGCGCTGGGGCCAACGTCCTGACTTTC
>TRBV10-2|TRBD1|TRBJ1-3|.
CASSHRGSSGNTIYF
TGCGCCAGCAGTCACAGGGGTTCCTCTGGAAACACCATATATTTT
>TRBV7-2|TRBD2|TRBJ2-5|once
CASSLGLAGVKLETQYF
TGTGCCAGCAGCCTTGGACTAGCGGGAGTGAAGTTGGAGACCCAGTACTTC
>TRBV5-4|TRBD2|TRBJ2-7|.
CASSLPGTSPTEQYF
TGTGCCAGCAGCTTGCCCGGGACTAGCCCGACCGAGCAGTACTTC
>TRBV4-3|TRBD2|TRBJ2-1|.
CASSQGSAGGSNEQFF
TGCGCCAGCAGCCAAGGGAGCGCGGGAGGGAGCAATGAGCAGTTCTTC
>TRBV5-1|.|TRBJ1-2|.
CASSQGHGGTILYGYTF
TGCGCCAGCAGCCAGGGACACGGGGGGACCATACTTTATGGCTACACCTTC
>TRBV7-6|.|TRBJ2-5|.
CASSSPQAETQYF
TGTGCCAGCAGCTCCCCCCAAGCAGAGACCCAGTACTTC
>TRBV4-1|TRBD1|TRBJ1-4|once
CASSPDRANNEKLFF
TGCGCCAGCAGTCCGGACAGGGCCAATAATGAAAAACTGTTTTTT
>TRBV19|TRBD2|TRBJ2-1|.
CASSVGGRAYNEQFF
TGTGCCAGTAGTGTAGGCGGGAGGGCCTACAATGAGCAGTTCTTC
>TRBV19|.|TRBJ2-3|.
CASSRSGDTQYF
TGTGCCAGTAGCAGGAGCGGTGATACGCAGTATTTT
>TRBV2|TRBD1|TRBJ1-6|.
CASRYGTEILLHF
TGTGCCAGCCGATACGGGACAGAAATACTTCTCCACTTT
>TRBV7-2|TRBD2|TRBJ2-3|once
CASSRKTLAGKADTQYF
TGTGCCAGCAGCCGAAAAACTTTAGCGGGAAAAGCAGATACGCAGTATTTT
>TRBV5-1|.|TRBJ1-1|few
CASSPGTPWGAFF
TGCGCCAGCAGCCCTGGGACACCTTGGGGAGCTTTCTTT
>TRBV7-3|.|TRBJ2-2|.
CASSLTHREVPGELFF
TGTGCCAGCAGCTTAACCCACAGGGAGGTCCCCGGGGAGCTGTTTTTT
>TRBV19|.|TRBJ1-2|.
CASSRGVGEGYTF
TGTGCCAGTAGTCGTGGTGTAGGGGAAGGCTACACCTTC
>TRBV5-1|.|TRBJ1-1|.
CASSLLAVKNTEAFF
TGCGCCAGCAGCTTGCTGGCAGTGAAGAACACTGAAGCTTTCTTT
>TRBV6-1|.|TRBJ2-7|.
CASSEPGPVPSAYEQYF
TGTGCCAGCAGTGAACCGGGGCCAGTCCCCTCGGCCTACGAGCAGTACTTC
>TRBV19|TRBD2|TRBJ2-2|.
CASSATSGRSTGELFF
TGTGCCAGTAGTGCCACTAGCGGGAGGAGTACCGGGGAGCTGTTTTTT
>TRBV19|.|TRBJ2-2|.
CASSPGPNTGELFF
TGTGCCAGTAGTCCGGGACCAAACACCGGGGAGCTGTTTTTT
>TRBV5-6|.|TRBJ1-4|.
CASSLATENEKLFF
TGTGCCAGCAGCTTAGCGACTGAAAATGAAAAACTGTTTTTT
>TRBV6-1|.|TRBJ2-5|.
CASIPRETQYF
TGTGCCAGCATCCCCCGGGAGACCCAGTACTTC
>TRBV19|TRBD1|TRBJ2-4|few
CASSATGEKAKNIQYF
TGTGCCAGTAGTGCGACAGGGGAGAAGGCCAAAAACATTCAGTACTTC
>TRBV5-4|TRBD2|TRBJ2-5|.
CASSLLALEETQYF
TGTGCCAGCAGCTTACTAGCGCTCGAGGAGACCCAGTACTTC